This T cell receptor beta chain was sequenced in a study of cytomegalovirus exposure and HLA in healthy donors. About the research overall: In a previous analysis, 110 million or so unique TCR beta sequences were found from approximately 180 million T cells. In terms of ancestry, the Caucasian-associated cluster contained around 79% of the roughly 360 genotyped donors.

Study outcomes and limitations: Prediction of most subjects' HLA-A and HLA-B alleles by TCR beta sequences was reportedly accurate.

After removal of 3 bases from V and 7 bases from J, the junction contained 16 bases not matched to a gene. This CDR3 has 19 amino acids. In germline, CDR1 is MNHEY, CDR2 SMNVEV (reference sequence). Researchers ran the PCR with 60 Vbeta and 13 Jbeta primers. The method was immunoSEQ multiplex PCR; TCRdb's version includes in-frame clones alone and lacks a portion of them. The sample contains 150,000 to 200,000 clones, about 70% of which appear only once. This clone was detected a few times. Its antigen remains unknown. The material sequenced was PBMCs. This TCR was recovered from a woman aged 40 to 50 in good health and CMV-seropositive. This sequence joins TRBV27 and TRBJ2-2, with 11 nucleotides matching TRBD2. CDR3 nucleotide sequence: TGTGCCAGCAGTTTTGGGACTAGCGGCTTCCCCCCGGGGCACGGGGAGCTGTTTTTT. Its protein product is CASSFGTSGFPPGHGELFF.